This section outlines one T cell receptor (beta chain) sequence together with its context. No antigen is known for it. These data originate in a study of T cell responses to AZD1222 COVID-19 vaccine. As for the study in general: Second-dose recipients at about 4 or about 12 weeks were treated as one pooled group.

Study results and caveats: Sampling captured repertoires only after the peak T cell response.

The table came from immunoSEQ multiplex PCR; TCRdb's copy has only in-frame clones and leaves some out. The data show over 25,000 clones, with roughly 73% seen just once and roughly 5.9% held by the top ten. The CDR3 consists of 15 residues. The V and J ends lost 3 bases and 2 bases, in that order; junction bases with no gene match: 1. Germline V lookup: CDR1 SGHAT, CDR2 FQDESV (reference sequence). The chain recombines TRBV11-1 with TRBJ2-2; 9 nucleotides agree with TRBD2. Sequenced material: peripheral blood, taken on day 0 of AZD1222 vaccination. This TCR came from an adult in good health. CDR3 region: CASSFSGSNTGELFF. DNA of the CDR3: TGTGCCAGCAGCTTTAGCGGGAGTAACACCGGGGAGCTGTTTTTT.